What follows describes a single T cell receptor beta chain. This sample was taken from a study of shared clonotypes between healthy human individuals. The table came from immunoSEQ multiplex PCR; TCRdb's copy has only in-frame clones and leaves some out. The sample shows some 2.1 million clones, roughly 95% of them seen only once. This receptor was obtained from a man between 18 and 35 years old in good health. Sequenced material: naive CD4+ T cells sorted from blood. Subset reported: CD45RA+ positively selected.

The CDR3 reads CASSLPRYVSGELFF. The DNA for the CDR3 is TGTGCCAGCAGTTTACCCCGATACGTATCCGGGGAGCTGTTTTTT. The V call is TRBV28, the J call TRBJ2-2; no clear D. Germline assignment: CDR1 MDHEN and CDR2 SYDVKM. The V end lost 2 bases, the J end lost 6 bases, and 13 bases lay between the germline ends. This CDR3 is built from 15 residues.